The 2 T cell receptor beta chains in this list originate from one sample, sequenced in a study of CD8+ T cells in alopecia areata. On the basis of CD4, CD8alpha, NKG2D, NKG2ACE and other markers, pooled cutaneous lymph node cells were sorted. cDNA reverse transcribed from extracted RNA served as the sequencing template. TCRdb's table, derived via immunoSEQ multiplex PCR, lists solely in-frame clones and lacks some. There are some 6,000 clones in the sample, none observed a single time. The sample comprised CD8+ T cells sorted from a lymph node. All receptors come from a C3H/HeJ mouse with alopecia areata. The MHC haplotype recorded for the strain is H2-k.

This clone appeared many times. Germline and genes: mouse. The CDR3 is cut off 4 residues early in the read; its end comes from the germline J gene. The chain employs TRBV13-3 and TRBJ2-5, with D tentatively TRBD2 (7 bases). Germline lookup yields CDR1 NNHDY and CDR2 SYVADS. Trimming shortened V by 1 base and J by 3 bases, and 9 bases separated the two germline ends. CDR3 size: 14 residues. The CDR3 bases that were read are TGTGCCAGCAGTGATCTGGGGGCTCAAGAC. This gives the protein CASSDLGAQD. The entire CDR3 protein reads CASSDLGAQDTQYF.

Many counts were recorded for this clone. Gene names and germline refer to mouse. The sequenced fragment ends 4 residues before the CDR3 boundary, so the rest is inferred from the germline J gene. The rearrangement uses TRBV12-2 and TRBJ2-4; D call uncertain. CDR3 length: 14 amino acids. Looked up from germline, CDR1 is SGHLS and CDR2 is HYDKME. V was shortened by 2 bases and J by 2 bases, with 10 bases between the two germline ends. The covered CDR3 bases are TGTGCCAGCTCTCCCACAGAACTTCAAAAC. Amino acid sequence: CASSPTELQN. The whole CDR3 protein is CASSPTELQNTLYF.